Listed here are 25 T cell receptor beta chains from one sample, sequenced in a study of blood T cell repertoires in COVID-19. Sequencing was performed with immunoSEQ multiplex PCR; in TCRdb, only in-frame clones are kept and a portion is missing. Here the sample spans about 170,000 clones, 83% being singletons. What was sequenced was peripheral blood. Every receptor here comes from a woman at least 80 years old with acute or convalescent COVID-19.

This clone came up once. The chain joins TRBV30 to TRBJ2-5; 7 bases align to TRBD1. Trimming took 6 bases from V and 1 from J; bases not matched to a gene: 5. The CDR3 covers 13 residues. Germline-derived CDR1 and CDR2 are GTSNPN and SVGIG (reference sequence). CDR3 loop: CACTTGVQETQYF. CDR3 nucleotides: TGTGCCTGTACTACAGGGGTCCAAGAGACCCAGTACTTC.

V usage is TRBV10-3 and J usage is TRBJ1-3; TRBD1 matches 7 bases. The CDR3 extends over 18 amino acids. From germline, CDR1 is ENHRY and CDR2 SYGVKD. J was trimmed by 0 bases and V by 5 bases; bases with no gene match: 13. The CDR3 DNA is TGTGCCATCAGTCCCGGGACAGTTTCCTTCAGCTCTGGAAACACCATATATTTT. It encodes CAISPGTVSFSSGNTIYF.

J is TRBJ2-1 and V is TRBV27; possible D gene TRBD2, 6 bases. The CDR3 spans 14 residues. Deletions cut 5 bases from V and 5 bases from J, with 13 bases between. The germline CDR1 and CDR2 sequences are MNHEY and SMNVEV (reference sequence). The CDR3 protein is CASSPLGLHNEQFF. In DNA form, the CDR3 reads TGTGCCAGCAGTCCTCTGGGACTCCACAATGAGCAGTTCTTC.

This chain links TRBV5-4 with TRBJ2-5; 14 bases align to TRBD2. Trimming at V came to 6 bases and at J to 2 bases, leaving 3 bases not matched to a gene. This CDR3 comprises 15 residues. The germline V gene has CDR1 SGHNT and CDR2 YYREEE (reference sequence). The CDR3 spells CASTGTSGSQETQYF. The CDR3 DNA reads TGTGCCAGCACCGGGACTAGCGGGAGTCAAGAGACCCAGTACTTC.

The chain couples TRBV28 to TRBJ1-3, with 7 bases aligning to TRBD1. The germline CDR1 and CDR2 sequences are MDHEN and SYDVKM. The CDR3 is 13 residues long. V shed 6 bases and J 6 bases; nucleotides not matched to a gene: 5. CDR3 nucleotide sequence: TGTGCCAGCAGACTCGACAGGGAAAACACCATATATTTT. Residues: CASRLDRENTIYF. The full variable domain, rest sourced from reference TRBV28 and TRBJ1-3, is DVKVTQSSRYLVKRTGEKVFLECVQDMDHENMFWYRQDPGLGLRLIYFSYDVKMKEKGDIPEGYSVSREKKERFSLILESASTNQTSMYLCASRLDRENTIYFGEGSWLTVV.

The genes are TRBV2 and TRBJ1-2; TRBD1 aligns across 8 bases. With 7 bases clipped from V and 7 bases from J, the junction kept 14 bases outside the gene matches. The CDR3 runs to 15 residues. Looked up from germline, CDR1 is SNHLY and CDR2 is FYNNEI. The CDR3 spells CASNLIRTGHRGYTF. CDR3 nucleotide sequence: TGTGCCAGCAATTTGATCCGGACAGGGCATCGTGGCTACACCTTC.

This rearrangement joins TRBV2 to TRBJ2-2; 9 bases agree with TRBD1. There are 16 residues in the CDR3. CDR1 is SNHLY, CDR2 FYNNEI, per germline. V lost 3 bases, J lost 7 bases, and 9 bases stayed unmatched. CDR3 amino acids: CASSERQGGGLGELFF. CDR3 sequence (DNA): TGTGCCAGCAGTGAGCGACAGGGGGGAGGTCTCGGGGAGCTGTTTTTT.

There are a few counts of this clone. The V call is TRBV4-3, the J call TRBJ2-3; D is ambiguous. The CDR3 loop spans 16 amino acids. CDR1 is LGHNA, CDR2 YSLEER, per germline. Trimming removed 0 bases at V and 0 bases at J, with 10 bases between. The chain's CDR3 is CASSQEASASTDTQYF. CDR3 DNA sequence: TGCGCCAGCAGCCAAGAGGCCAGCGCTAGCACAGATACGCAGTATTTT.

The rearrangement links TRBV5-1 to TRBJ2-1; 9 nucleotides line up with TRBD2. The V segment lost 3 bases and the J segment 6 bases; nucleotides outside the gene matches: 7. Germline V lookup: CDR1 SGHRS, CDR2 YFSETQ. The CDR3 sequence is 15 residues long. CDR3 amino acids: CASSSGLARSNEQFF. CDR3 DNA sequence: TGCGCCAGCAGCTCGGGACTAGCACGATCCAATGAGCAGTTCTTC.

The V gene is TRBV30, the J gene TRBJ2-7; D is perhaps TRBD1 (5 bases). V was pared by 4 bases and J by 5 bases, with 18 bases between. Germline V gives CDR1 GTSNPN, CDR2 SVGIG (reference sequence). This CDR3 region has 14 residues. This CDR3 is CAWNLGQGSHEQYF. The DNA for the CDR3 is TGTGCCTGGAACCTGGGGCAGGGTTCCCACGAGCAGTACTTC.

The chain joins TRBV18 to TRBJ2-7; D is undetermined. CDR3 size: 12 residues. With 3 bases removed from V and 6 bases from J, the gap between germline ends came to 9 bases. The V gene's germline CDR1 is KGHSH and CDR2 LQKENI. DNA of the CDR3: TGTGCCAGCTCACCCGGAACGGGCGAGCAGTACTTC. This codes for CASSPGTGEQYF.

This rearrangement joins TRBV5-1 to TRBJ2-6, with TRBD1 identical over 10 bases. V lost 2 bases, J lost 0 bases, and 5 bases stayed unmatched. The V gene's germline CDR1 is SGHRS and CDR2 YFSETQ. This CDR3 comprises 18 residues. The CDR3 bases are TGCGCCAGCAGCTTAGGCCGGACAGGGGGCTCTGGGGCCAACGTCCTGACTTTC. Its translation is CASSLGRTGGSGANVLTF.

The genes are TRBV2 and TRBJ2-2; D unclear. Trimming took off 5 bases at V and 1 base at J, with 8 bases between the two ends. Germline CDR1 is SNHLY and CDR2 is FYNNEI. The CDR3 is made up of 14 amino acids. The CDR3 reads CASSSRMNTGELFF. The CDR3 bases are TGTGCCAGCAGTTCCCGTATGAACACCGGGGAGCTGTTTTTT. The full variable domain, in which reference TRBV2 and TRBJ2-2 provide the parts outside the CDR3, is EPEVTQTPSHQVTQMGQEVILRCVPISNHLYFYWYRQILGQKVEFLVSFYNNEISEKSEIFDDQFSVERPDGSNFTLKIRSTKLEDSAMYFCASSSRMNTGELFFGEGSRLTVL.

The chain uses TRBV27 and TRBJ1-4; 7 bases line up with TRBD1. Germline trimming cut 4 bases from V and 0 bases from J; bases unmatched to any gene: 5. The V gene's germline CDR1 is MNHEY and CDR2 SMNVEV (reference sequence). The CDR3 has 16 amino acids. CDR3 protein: CASSSPGGATNEKLFF. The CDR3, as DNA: TGTGCCAGCAGTTCGCCAGGGGGTGCAACTAATGAAAAACTGTTTTTT.

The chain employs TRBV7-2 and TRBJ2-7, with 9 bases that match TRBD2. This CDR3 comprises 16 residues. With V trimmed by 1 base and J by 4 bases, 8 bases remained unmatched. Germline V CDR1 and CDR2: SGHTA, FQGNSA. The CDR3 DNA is TGTGCCAGCAGCTTAGTAGCTGGGCTAGCGGGGTACGAGCAGTACTTC. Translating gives CASSLVAGLAGYEQYF.

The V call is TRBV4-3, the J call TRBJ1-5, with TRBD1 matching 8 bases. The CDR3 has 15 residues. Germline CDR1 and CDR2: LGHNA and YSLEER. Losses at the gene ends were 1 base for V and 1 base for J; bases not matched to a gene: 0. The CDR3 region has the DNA TGCGCCAGCAGCCAAGGGACAGGGAGCAATCAGCCCCAGCATTTT. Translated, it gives CASSQGTGSNQPQHF.

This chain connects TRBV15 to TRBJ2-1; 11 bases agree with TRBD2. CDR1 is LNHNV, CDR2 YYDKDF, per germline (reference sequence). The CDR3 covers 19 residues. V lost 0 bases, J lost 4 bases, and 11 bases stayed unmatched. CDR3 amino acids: CATSRDGGRTSGGYNEQFF. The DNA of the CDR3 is TGTGCCACCAGCAGAGATGGGGGGCGAACTAGCGGGGGTTACAATGAGCAGTTCTTC. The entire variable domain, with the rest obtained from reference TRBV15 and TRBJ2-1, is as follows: DAMVIQNPRYQVTQFGKPVTLSCSQTLNHNVMYWYQQKSSQAPKLLFHYYDKDFNNEADTPDNFQSRRPNTSFCFLDIRSPGLGDTAMYLCATSRDGGRTSGGYNEQFFGPGTRLTVL.

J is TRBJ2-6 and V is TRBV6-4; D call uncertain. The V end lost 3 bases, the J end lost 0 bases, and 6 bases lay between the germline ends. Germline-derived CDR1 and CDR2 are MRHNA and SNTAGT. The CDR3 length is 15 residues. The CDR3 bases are TGTGCCAGCAGTGAACAGAACTCTGGGGCCAACGTCCTGACTTTC. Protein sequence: CASSEQNSGANVLTF.

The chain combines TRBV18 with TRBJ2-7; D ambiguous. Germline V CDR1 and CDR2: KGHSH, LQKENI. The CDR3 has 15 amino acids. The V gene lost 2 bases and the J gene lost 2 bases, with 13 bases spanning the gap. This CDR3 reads CASSPGQAAPYEQYF. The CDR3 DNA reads TGTGCCAGCTCACCAGGGCAGGCTGCCCCCTACGAGCAGTACTTC.

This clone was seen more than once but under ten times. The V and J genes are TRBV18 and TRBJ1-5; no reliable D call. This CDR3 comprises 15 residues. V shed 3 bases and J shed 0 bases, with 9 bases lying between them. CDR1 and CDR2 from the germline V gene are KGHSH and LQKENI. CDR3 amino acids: CASSPDGNSNQPQHF. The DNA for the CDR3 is TGTGCCAGCTCACCCGACGGGAATAGCAATCAGCCCCAGCATTTT.

As DNA, the CDR3 is TGTGCCATCAGTGAGCGGGGGGGATCTTCCGGGGAGCTGTTTTTT. As protein: CAISERGGSSGELFF. The rearrangement links TRBV10-3 to TRBJ2-2; 8 nucleotides align to TRBD2. The CDR3 is 15 amino acids. Germline loops: CDR1 ENHRY, CDR2 SYGVKD. The V gene end was trimmed by 2 bases and the J gene end by 6 bases; junction bases not matched to a gene: 5.

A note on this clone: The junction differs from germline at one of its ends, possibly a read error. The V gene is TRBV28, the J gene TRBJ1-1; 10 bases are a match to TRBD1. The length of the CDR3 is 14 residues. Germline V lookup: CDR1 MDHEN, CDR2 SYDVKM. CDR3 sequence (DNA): TGTGCCAGCAGGCCCCGGACAGGGGGGACTGAAGCTCTCTTT. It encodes CASRPRTGGTEALF.

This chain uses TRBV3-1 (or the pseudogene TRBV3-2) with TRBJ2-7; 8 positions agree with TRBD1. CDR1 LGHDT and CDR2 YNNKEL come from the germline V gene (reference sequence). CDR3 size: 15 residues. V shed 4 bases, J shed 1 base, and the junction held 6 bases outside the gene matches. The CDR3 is CASSRRTGYSYEQYF. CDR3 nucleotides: TGTGCCAGCAGCCGGAGGACAGGGTATTCCTACGAGCAGTACTTC.

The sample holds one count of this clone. The CDR3 nucleotides are TGTGCCACCAGTGACCACAGTGCAGATACGCAGTATTTT. Translated, it gives CATSDHSADTQYF. This chain links TRBV24-1 with TRBJ2-3; D is unclear. The germline gives CDR1 KGHDR, CDR2 SFDVKD. V was clipped by 4 bases and J by 4 bases, with 8 bases between them. This CDR3 comprises 13 residues.

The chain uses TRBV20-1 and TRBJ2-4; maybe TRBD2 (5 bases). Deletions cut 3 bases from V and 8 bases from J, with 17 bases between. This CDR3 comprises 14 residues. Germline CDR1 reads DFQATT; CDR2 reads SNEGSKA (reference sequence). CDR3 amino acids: CSASGERKTDIQYF. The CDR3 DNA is TGCAGTGCTAGTGGGGAGAGGAAGACGGACATTCAGTACTTC.